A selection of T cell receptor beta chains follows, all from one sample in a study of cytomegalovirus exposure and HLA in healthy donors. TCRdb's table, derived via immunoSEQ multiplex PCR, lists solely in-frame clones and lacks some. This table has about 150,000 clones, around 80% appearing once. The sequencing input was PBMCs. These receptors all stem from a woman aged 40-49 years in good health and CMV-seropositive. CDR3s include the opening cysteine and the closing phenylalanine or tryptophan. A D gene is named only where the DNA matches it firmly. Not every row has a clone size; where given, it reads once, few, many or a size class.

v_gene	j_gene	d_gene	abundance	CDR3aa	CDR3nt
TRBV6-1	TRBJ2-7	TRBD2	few	CASMGGSYEQYF	TGTGCCAGCATGGGCGGGAGCTACGAGCAGTACTTC
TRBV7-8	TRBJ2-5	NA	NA	CASSLVGRGETQYF	TGTGCCAGCAGCTTAGTTGGTAGGGGTGAGACCCAGTACTTC
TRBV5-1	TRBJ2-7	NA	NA	CASSGRVSRDYEQYF	TGCGCTAGCAGCGGCCGGGTCTCCAGGGACTACGAGCAGTACTTC
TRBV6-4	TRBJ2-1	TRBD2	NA	CASSVLAGGSYNEQFF	TGTGCCAGCAGTGTCCTAGCGGGAGGGTCCTACAATGAGCAGTTCTTC
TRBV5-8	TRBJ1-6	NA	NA	CASSLDYSPSPLHF	TGTGCCAGCAGCCTAGACTATTCCCCCTCACCCCTCCACTTT
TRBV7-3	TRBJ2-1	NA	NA	CASSLGGEQFF	TGTGCCAGCAGCTTAGGGGGGGAGCAGTTCTTC
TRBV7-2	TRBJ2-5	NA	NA	CASSLASATWRKTQYF	TGTGCCAGCAGCTTAGCGAGCGCTACATGGCGGAAGACCCAGTACTTC
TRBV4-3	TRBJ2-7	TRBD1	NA	CASSPGTVSYEQYF	TGCGCCAGCAGCCCAGGGACAGTTTCCTACGAGCAGTACTTC
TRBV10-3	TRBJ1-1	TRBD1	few	CAISERQGNTEAFF	TGTGCCATCAGTGAACGACAGGGGAACACTGAAGCTTTCTTT
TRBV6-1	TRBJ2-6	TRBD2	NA	CASSAGLSLSGANVLTF	TGTGCCAGCAGTGCGGGACTATCACTTTCTGGGGCCAACGTCCTGACTTTC
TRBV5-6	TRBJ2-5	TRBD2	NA	CASSASGGTIPETQYF	TGTGCCAGCAGCGCTAGCGGGGGGACGATTCCGGAGACCCAGTACTTC
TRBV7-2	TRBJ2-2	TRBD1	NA	CASSQSGGLNTGELFF	TGTGCCAGCAGCCAATCAGGGGGCTTAAACACCGGGGAGCTGTTTTTT
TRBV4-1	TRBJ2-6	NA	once	CASTRDGANVLTF	TGCGCCAGCACCAGGGATGGGGCCAACGTCCTGACTTTC
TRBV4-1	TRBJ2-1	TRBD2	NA	CASSQDGTSGGNEQFF	TGCGCCAGCAGCCAAGATGGAACTAGCGGGGGCAATGAGCAGTTCTTC
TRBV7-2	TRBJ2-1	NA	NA	CASSSTDRNYNEQFF	TGTGCCAGCAGCTCTACGGACAGAAACTACAATGAGCAGTTCTTC
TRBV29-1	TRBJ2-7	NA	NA	CSVSQGSYEQYF	TGCAGCGTATCCCAGGGGTCCTACGAGCAGTACTTC
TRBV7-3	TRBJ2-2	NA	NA	CASSPATTGELFF	TGTGCCAGCAGCCCAGCGACGACCGGGGAGCTGTTTTTT
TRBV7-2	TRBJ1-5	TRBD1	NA	CASSLDPGGSNQPQHF	TGTGCCAGCTCCCTTGACCCAGGGGGGAGCAATCAGCCCCAGCATTTT
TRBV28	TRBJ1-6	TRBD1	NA	CASSSGQGNSPLHF	TGTGCCAGCAGTTCAGGACAGGGGAATTCACCCCTCCACTTT
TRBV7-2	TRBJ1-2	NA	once	CASSLGMRSFEGGYTF	TGTGCCAGCAGCTTAGGGATGAGGTCGTTTGAAGGCGGCTACACCTTC
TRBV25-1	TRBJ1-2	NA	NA	CASSESGGGRGYTF	TGTGCCAGCAGTGAATCCGGGGGGGGCCGGGGCTACACCTTC
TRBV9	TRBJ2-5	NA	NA	CASSVSGTPEKTQYF	TGTGCCAGCAGCGTCTCCGGGACACCGGAAAAGACCCAGTACTTC
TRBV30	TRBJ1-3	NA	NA	CAWTPVSGNTIYF	TGTGCCTGGACACCAGTCTCTGGAAACACCATATATTTT
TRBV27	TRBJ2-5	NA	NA	CASSLWGARLRETQYF	TGTGCCAGCAGTTTATGGGGAGCTCGGCTGAGGGAGACCCAGTACTTC